The rows below give T cell receptor beta chains drawn from one sample of a study of blood T cell repertoires in COVID-19. Using immunoSEQ multiplex PCR, the repertoire was profiled, and TCRdb retains in-frame clones only, with some absent. The sample shows roughly 74,000 clones, 75% to 90% of them seen only once. Sample: PBMCs or T cells enriched from blood (not recorded which). Source of these receptors: a woman aged 50 to 60 with acute COVID-19. Each CDR3 is given with its conserved first and last residue. A D gene is named only where the DNA matches it firmly. Some rows mark clone size as missing; the rest say once, few, many or name a class of expanded clone.

V,size,J,D,CDR3,DNA
TRBV2,few,TRBJ1-5,NA,CASSGALTNQPQHF,TGTGCCAGTTCAGGGGCCCTGACGAATCAGCCCCAGCATTTT
TRBV7-2,NA,TRBJ1-2,TRBD1,CASSLHHRGFGYTF,TGTGCCAGCAGCTTACATCACAGGGGGTTTGGCTACACCTTC
TRBV7-9,NA,TRBJ2-5,TRBD1,CASSLLTGETQYF,TGTGCCAGCAGCTTGCTGACAGGGGAGACCCAGTACTTC
TRBV28,NA,TRBJ1-2,NA,CASSLYRVYGYTF,TGTGCCAGCAGTTTGTACAGGGTCTATGGCTACACCTTC
TRBV21-1,NA,TRBJ1-1,NA,CASSKGGLRGGTEAFF,TGTGCCAGCAGCAAAGGGGGTTTACGAGGGGGCACTGAAGCTTTCTTT
TRBV5-1,NA,TRBJ2-7,NA,CASSPVGGDSYEQYF,TGCGCCAGCAGCCCGGTGGGGGGAGACTCCTACGAGCAGTACTTC
TRBV6-1,NA,TRBJ2-1,TRBD2,CASSDGAGYSEQFF,TGTGCCAGCAGTGACGGAGCGGGGTATAGTGAGCAGTTCTTC
TRBV15,NA,TRBJ2-3,TRBD2,CATRGNAGGTDTQYF,TGTGCCACCAGGGGAAACGCGGGAGGAACAGATACGCAGTATTTT
TRBV28,few,TRBJ1-2,TRBD1,CASSIGQGDYGYTF,TGTGCCAGCAGTATCGGACAGGGAGACTATGGCTACACCTTC
TRBV24-1,NA,TRBJ1-1,NA,CATSDTRAPTEAFF,TGTGCCACCAGTGACACGAGGGCGCCCACTGAAGCTTTCTTT
TRBV9,NA,TRBJ2-6,TRBD1,CASNSPGQPDVLTF,TGTGCCAGCAACTCGCCGGGACAGCCCGACGTCCTGACTTTC
TRBV6-5,NA,TRBJ1-5,NA,CASSSQGVIGNQPQHF,TGTGCCAGCAGTTCACAGGGAGTAATTGGCAATCAGCCCCAGCATTTT
TRBV11-2,NA,TRBJ1-1,NA,CASTRGTEAFF,TGTGCCAGCACCCGGGGGACTGAAGCTTTCTTT
TRBV15,NA,TRBJ1-2,NA,CATSALRRAPGANYGYTF,TGTGCCACCAGCGCTCTTAGACGGGCTCCAGGGGCTAACTATGGCTACACCTTC
TRBV5-1,NA,TRBJ2-7,TRBD1,CASSLVSGTGAYEQYF,TGCGCCAGCAGCTTGGTTAGTGGGACAGGTGCCTACGAGCAGTACTTC
TRBV27,once,TRBJ2-3,NA,CASSSSRNTDTQYF,TGTGCCAGCAGTTCCTCTAGAAACACAGATACGCAGTATTTT
TRBV2,NA,TRBJ1-5,TRBD1,CASSFSTGNQPQHF,TGTGCCAGCAGTTTTTCGACAGGGAATCAGCCCCAGCATTTT
TRBV18,NA,TRBJ2-7,TRBD1,CASSVGQADSYEQYF,TGTGCCAGCTCAGTGGGACAGGCGGACTCCTACGAGCAGTACTTC
TRBV19,NA,TRBJ1-2,NA,CASETGSNYGYTF,TGTGCCAGTGAGACAGGTTCTAACTATGGCTACACCTTC
TRBV27,few,TRBJ2-5,TRBD2,CASRPGTSGYQETQYF,TGTGCCAGCAGGCCCGGGACTAGCGGTTACCAAGAGACCCAGTACTTC
TRBV1,NA,TRBJ2-7,NA,CTSSQGWASGSYEQYF,NA
TRBV7-9,once,TRBJ1-1,TRBD1,CAGGQTYFNTEAFF,TGTGCCGGGGGACAGACTTACTTTAACACTGAAGCTTTCTTT
TRBV4-2,NA,TRBJ2-7,NA,CASSAQLAEQYF,TGTGCCAGCAGCGCCCAACTAGCCGAGCAGTACTTC
TRBV19,NA,TRBJ2-3,NA,CASSIDPPGGTDTQYF,TGTGCCAGTAGTATAGACCCCCCGGGGGGCACAGATACGCAGTATTTT
TRBV30,NA,TRBJ1-3,NA,CAWGRQESGNTIYF,TGTGCCTGGGGCAGACAGGAATCTGGAAACACCATATATTTT
TRBV27,NA,TRBJ2-7,TRBD2,CASSPTAGGGYEQYF,TGTGCCAGCAGTCCAACAGCGGGAGGTGGATACGAGCAGTACTTC
TRBV21-1,NA,TRBJ2-7,NA,CFNRDNSYEQYF,TGTTTTAACCGGGACAACTCCTACGAGCAGTACTTC
TRBV6-5,NA,TRBJ1-2,NA,CASSTHRALNYGYTF,TGTGCCAGCAGCACCCACAGGGCCCTGAACTATGGCTACACCTTC
TRBV6-4,NA,TRBJ1-1,NA,CASSASRGITEAFF,TGTGCCAGCAGCGCTAGCAGGGGTATCACTGAAGCTTTCTTT
TRBV10-3,NA,TRBJ2-7,NA,CAIRRTGNEGEQYF,TGTGCCATCAGACGAACAGGGAACGAGGGCGAGCAGTACTTC
TRBV29-1,NA,TRBJ1-1,NA,CSVFRDKNTEAFF,TGCAGCGTTTTTCGGGACAAGAACACTGAAGCTTTCTTT
TRBV5-5,NA,TRBJ1-3,TRBD1,CASSTTITGGGNTIYF,TGTGCCAGCAGCACAACGATCACAGGGGGTGGAAACACCATATATTTT
TRBV7-6,NA,TRBJ2-5,TRBD2,CASSSRPGLEETQYF,TGTGCCAGCAGCTCTCGTCCGGGACTAGAAGAGACCCAGTACTTC
TRBV11-3,NA,TRBJ2-5,NA,CASSSGQETQYF,TGTGCCAGCAGCTCCGGACAGGAGACCCAGTACTTC
TRBV19,NA,TRBJ1-1,TRBD1,CASSVGTGGNYAEAFF,TGTGCCAGTAGTGTCGGGACAGGGGGCAATTACGCTGAAGCTTTCTTT
TRBV5-1,few,TRBJ2-7,TRBD2,CASSLIALGASGSYEQYF,TGCGCCAGCAGCTTGATAGCGCTTGGGGCTAGCGGATCCTACGAGCAGTACTTC
TRBV5-4,NA,TRBJ1-4,NA,CASSPQGRSEKLFF,TGTGCCAGCAGCCCTCAGGGCCGCTCTGAAAAACTGTTTTTT
TRBV15,NA,TRBJ2-6,NA,CATSRDRGRVGDLANVLTF,TGTGCCACCAGCAGAGATCGAGGCAGGGTAGGGGATTTGGCCAACGTCCTGACTTTC
TRBV7-9,NA,TRBJ2-1,TRBD2,CASSRTSGSNEQFF,TGTGCCAGCAGCAGGACTAGCGGGAGTAATGAGCAGTTCTTC
TRBV7-2,NA,TRBJ1-1,NA,CASSSQGPGTEAFF,TGTGCCAGCAGCTCCCAGGGGCCAGGCACTGAAGCTTTCTTT
TRBV30,NA,TRBJ2-1,TRBD2,CAWGSPSSGEQFF,TGTGCCTGGGGGAGTCCTTCTAGCGGTGAGCAGTTCTTC
TRBV27,NA,TRBJ1-5,NA,CASSFLGGNQPQHF,TGTGCCAGCAGTTTCCTGGGAGGCAATCAGCCCCAGCATTTT
TRBV5-4,NA,TRBJ2-1,TRBD2,CASSSGLAGGTYNEQFF,TGTGCCAGCAGCTCCGGACTAGCGGGAGGCACCTACAATGAGCAGTTCTTC
TRBV2,NA,TRBJ2-1,TRBD2,CASSSPGLLPSGEQFF,TGTGCCAGCAGTTCTCCGGGACTACTTCCCTCGGGTGAGCAGTTCTTC
TRBV7-7,few,TRBJ1-3,NA,CASSLGVGAGNTIYF,TGTGCCAGCAGCTTAGGAGTAGGGGCTGGAAACACCATATATTTT
TRBV18,NA,TRBJ2-1,TRBD2,CASSPPFSAGYNEQFF,TGTGCCAGCTCACCTCCCTTCTCAGCGGGATACAATGAGCAGTTCTTC
TRBV24-1,NA,TRBJ2-3,TRBD2,CATGASGKDTQYF,TGTGCCACCGGCGCTAGCGGGAAAGATACGCAGTATTTT
TRBV19,NA,TRBJ1-5,NA,CASSRYAGAGQPQHF,TGTGCCAGTAGCAGGTATGCGGGCGCGGGTCAGCCCCAGCATTTT
TRBV4-3,NA,TRBJ2-1,NA,CASSQDGGGGVNEQFF,TGCGCCAGCAGCCAAGATGGAGGGGGCGGGGTAAATGAGCAGTTCTTC
TRBV19,NA,TRBJ1-3,NA,CASEGVSGNTIYF,TGTGCCAGTGAAGGAGTCTCTGGAAACACCATATATTTT
TRBV7-6,NA,TRBJ2-3,NA,CASSTGLGQYF,TGTGCCAGCAGCACAGGGTTAGGGCAGTATTTT